These 22 T cell receptor beta chains came from one sample sequenced in a study of T cell responses to AZD1222 COVID-19 vaccine. Using immunoSEQ multiplex PCR, the repertoire was profiled, and TCRdb retains in-frame clones only, with some absent. The table has 110,000 to 150,000 clones, 80% to 90% seen once. This material consisted of peripheral blood, taken on day 0 of AZD1222 vaccination. The receptors stem from an adult in good health.

This chain connects TRBV18 to TRBJ1-2; D gene ambiguous. Germline V gives CDR1 KGHSH, CDR2 LQKENI. This CDR3 region has 12 residues. The V gene lost 2 bases and the J gene lost 6 bases, with 7 bases spanning the gap. Written as DNA, the CDR3 is TGTGCCAGCTCACCAGGGGTCGATGGCTACACCTTC. It specifies CASSPGVDGYTF.

The chain uses TRBV19 and TRBJ2-3; TRBD1 matches 8 bases. Germline V CDR1 and CDR2: LNHDA, SQIVND (reference sequence). The CDR3 has 15 residues. V lost 3 bases to trimming and J lost 2 bases; unmatched junction nucleotides: 4. The CDR3, as DNA: TGTGCCAGTAGTATGGACAGGGAATCCACAGATACGCAGTATTTT. Amino acid sequence: CASSMDRESTDTQYF.

The chain carries TRBV4-1 and TRBJ1-4; D is possibly TRBD1 (5 bases). The V end lost 1 base, the J end lost 2 bases, and 8 bases lay between the germline ends. There are 15 residues in the CDR3. The V gene's germline CDR1 is MGHRA and CDR2 YSYEKL. Here the CDR3 reads CASSQVGATNEKLFF. CDR3 in DNA: TGCGCCAGCAGCCAAGTAGGGGCCACTAATGAAAAACTGTTTTTT.

This clone was recorded only once. The rearrangement uses TRBV27 and TRBJ1-1, with a weak D call TRBD1 (6 bases). V lost 7 bases and J lost 2, with 14 bases in between. Germline CDR1 MNHEY, CDR2 SMNVEV (reference sequence). The CDR3 is 14 amino acids. This CDR3 reads CASTAGVFNTEAFF. CDR3 sequence (DNA): TGTGCCAGCACGGCAGGGGTGTTTAACACTGAAGCTTTCTTT.

This chain uses TRBV6-1 with TRBJ1-1; D is perhaps TRBD1 (6 bases). Trimming removed 3 bases at V and 1 base at J, with 12 bases between. This CDR3 region has 15 residues. CDR1 and CDR2 from the germline V gene are MNHNS and SASEGT. Here the CDR3 DNA reads TGTGCCAGCAGTGATGGGCGGACAGCGAACACTGAAGCTTTCTTT. Translation: CASSDGRTANTEAFF.

This clone has just one count. CDR3 sequence (DNA): TGTGCCAGCAGCCAAGATCCGGGGGAGGGCAAAAACATTCAGTACTTC. Translated, it gives CASSQDPGEGKNIQYF. The chain links TRBV14 to TRBJ2-4; 7 nucleotides agree with TRBD2. This CDR3 is 16 amino acids long. Germline loops: CDR1 SGHDN, CDR2 FVKESK. Losses at the gene ends were 0 bases for V and 3 bases for J; bases not matched to a gene: 5.

V usage is TRBV6-6 and J usage is TRBJ2-2, with 12 bases that match TRBD2. This CDR3 has 19 residues. The V gene's germline CDR1 is MNHNY and CDR2 SVGAGI (reference sequence). V was pared by 5 bases and J by 3 bases, with 13 bases of the junction left unmatched. CDR3 residues: CASSPRVGLAGGYTGELFF. The DNA of the CDR3 is TGTGCCAGCAGTCCCCGAGTTGGTCTAGCGGGGGGGTACACCGGGGAGCTGTTTTTT.

This clone has a single count. V usage is TRBV5-4 and J usage is TRBJ1-6, with D possibly TRBD1 on 5 matching bases. V lost 0 bases and J lost 2, with 15 bases in between. CDR3 length: 18 amino acids. Germline V CDR1 and CDR2: SGHNT, YYREEE (reference sequence). The chain's CDR3 is CASSLAQGSGPYNSPLHF. CDR3 DNA: TGTGCCAGCAGCTTGGCCCAGGGCAGTGGACCCTATAATTCACCCCTCCACTTT.

The chain carries TRBV3-1 (or the pseudogene TRBV3-2) and TRBJ2-2, with TRBD1 as a possible D gene (5 bases). V was pared by 6 bases and J by 5 bases, with 13 bases between. The germline CDR1 and CDR2 sequences are LGHDT and YNNKEL (reference sequence). This CDR3 region has 14 residues. As DNA, the CDR3 is TGTGCCAGCAGTGGGGCAGGGCCTACCGGGGAGCTGTTTTTT. This sequence encodes CASSGAGPTGELFF.

CDR3 amino acids: CASSKKREATYNEQFF. Written as DNA, the CDR3 is TGTGCCAGCAGCAAAAAGCGGGAGGCAACGTACAATGAGCAGTTCTTC. The chain carries TRBV7-3 and TRBJ2-1; TRBD2 matches 9 bases. Germline-derived CDR1 and CDR2 are SGHTA and FQGTGA. Trimming took 5 bases from V and 4 from J; bases not matched to a gene: 9. This CDR3 spans 16 amino acids.

The chain employs TRBV5-1 and TRBJ1-1; unclear D gene. The CDR3 sequence is 14 residues long. The germline V and J ends were trimmed by 7 bases and 8 bases, with 21 bases remaining between them. Germline lookup yields CDR1 SGHRS and CDR2 YFSETQ. The CDR3 coding sequence is TGCGCCAGCTCCCTCGACGGAGGGTCCGTGGAAGCTTTCTTT. Translation gives CASSLDGGSVEAFF. Based on the CDR3 plus reference TRBV5-1 and TRBJ1-1, the full variable domain is KAGVTQTPRYLIKTRGQQVTLSCSPISGHRSVSWYQQTPGQGLQFLFEYFSETQRNKGNFPGRFSGRQFSNSRSEMNVSTLELGDSALYLCASSLDGGSVEAFFGQGTRLTVV.

The CDR3 DNA reads as TGTGCCAGCAGCGTAGGACAGGGGTCAACTGGAAACACCATATATTTT. Translated: CASSVGQGSTGNTIYF. The rearrangement uses TRBV9 and TRBJ1-3; 8 nucleotides align to TRBD1. The CDR3 runs to 16 residues. CDR1 and CDR2 from the germline V gene are SGDLS and YYNGEE. The junction had 4 bases not matched to a gene; V was cut back by 0 bases and J by 2 bases.

J is TRBJ2-1 and V is TRBV3-1 (or the pseudogene TRBV3-2), with D maybe TRBD1 (5 bases). V lost 0 bases and J 9 bases, leaving 15 bases between the germline ends. The CDR3 spans 15 residues. Germline V CDR1 and CDR2: LGHDT, YNNKEL (reference sequence). This CDR3 reads CASSQDRPVQGEQFF. The CDR3 DNA reads as TGTGCCAGCAGCCAAGACCGACCCGTTCAGGGTGAGCAGTTCTTC.

This chain connects TRBV15 to TRBJ1-5; a possible D gene is TRBD1 (5 bases). V shed 5 bases and J shed 4 bases, with 6 bases lying between them. Germline V gives CDR1 LNHNV, CDR2 YYDKDF (reference sequence). The CDR3 consists of 12 residues. The CDR3 is CATSEGNQPQHF. CDR3 in DNA: TGTGCCACCAGCGAGGGGAATCAGCCCCAGCATTTT.

This chain connects TRBV24-1 to TRBJ1-5; D unclear. The CDR3 covers 14 residues. Trimming removed 5 bases at V and 5 bases at J, with 12 bases between. Germline V gene data show CDR1 as KGHDR and CDR2 as SFDVKD. The CDR3 spells CATSAPGQDQPQHF. The CDR3 DNA reads as TGTGCCACCAGTGCCCCAGGCCAGGATCAGCCCCAGCATTTT.

The V gene is TRBV24-1, the J gene TRBJ2-5, with D perhaps matching TRBD1 or TRBD2 (7 bases each). V was pared by 5 bases and J by 7 bases, with 16 bases between. The CDR3 is made up of 14 amino acids. Germline CDR1 reads KGHDR; CDR2 reads SFDVKD. CDR3 coding DNA: TGTGCCACCAGTGGACAGGGAGGGATAGGGACCCAGTACTTC. This translates into CATSGQGGIGTQYF.

The V call is TRBV28, the J call TRBJ1-5; no definite D call. The ends were cut back, 6 bases at V and 4 bases at J, with 19 bases in the middle. The CDR3 contains 16 residues. Germline V CDR1 and CDR2: MDHEN, SYDVKM. In DNA form, the CDR3 reads TGTGCCAGCAGCCCTATGGGGTCCCAGTCTAATCAGCCCCAGCATTTT. Its protein product is CASSPMGSQSNQPQHF.

V gene TRBV4-1 combines with J gene TRBJ1-1; 8 bases match TRBD1. Germline CDR1 reads MGHRA; CDR2 reads YSYEKL. The CDR3 covers 15 residues. CDR3 DNA sequence: TGCGCTACTCAGGCCCGACAGGGGCGAGACACTGAAGCTTTCTTT. Protein sequence: CATQARQGRDTEAFF.

This sequence joins TRBV9 and TRBJ2-1; TRBD2 matches 8 bases. V lost 4 bases, J lost 6 bases, and 6 bases stayed unmatched. This CDR3 spans 14 amino acids. Germline V gene sequence: CDR1 SGDLS, CDR2 YYNGEE. CDR3 loop: CASSSNGLANEQFF. CDR3 DNA: TGTGCCAGCAGCAGTAACGGACTAGCCAATGAGCAGTTCTTC.

This clone was seen only once. V usage is TRBV10-1 and J usage is TRBJ2-1, with a weak D call TRBD1 (6 bases). Germline CDR1 is WNHNN and CDR2 is SYGVQD (reference sequence). V was trimmed by 5 bases and J by 8 bases, leaving 16 bases between them. The length of the CDR3 is 14 residues. CDR3 bases: TGCGCCAGCAGTTGGGACACGAAAGGGGATGAGCAGTTCTTC. Translating it yields CASSWDTKGDEQFF.

The chain is built from TRBV10-3 and TRBJ2-3; D is unclear. CDR1 is ENHRY, CDR2 SYGVKD, per germline. V was cut by 8 bases and J by 3 bases, with 12 bases left in between. The CDR3 contains 13 residues. The CDR3 protein is CAIQAVETDTQYF. CDR3 coding DNA: TGTGCCATCCAGGCGGTAGAAACAGATACGCAGTATTTT.

The gene calls are TRBV13 and TRBJ1-3; 8 bases are shared with TRBD1. V was pared by 10 bases and J by 2 bases, with 10 bases of the junction left unmatched. CDR3 length equals 15 residues. CDR1 PRHDT and CDR2 FYEKMQ come from the germline V gene (reference sequence). CDR3 nucleotide sequence: TGTGCCATAGGCCCGGGGACAGGAGCTGGAAACACCATATATTTT. Translating it yields CAIGPGTGAGNTIYF.